One T cell receptor (beta chain) is described in this entry. As yet, its antigen is unknown. The study sequenced cultured CD4+ T cell DNA using the Oncomine TCR Beta short-read assay. TCRdb used MiXCR to reprocess the PCR reads, holding one entry per CDR3 protein. Among over 6,000 distinct CDR3 sequences, around 71% were seen once, and the ten largest hold 36%. The sample is drawn from a study of vaccination and CD4 T cells after COVID-19. Treatment described: roughly nine-day PBMC culture with coronavirus spike peptide pools or control peptides (ViraFEST assay). CD4+ T cells that came from the unexposed donor were collected before the COVID-19 pandemic (2011-2018). Antigen-specific T cells were expanded with peptide pools by ViraFEST, and TCRs were then sequenced. The sequenced sample was CD4+ T cells from blood, cultured in vitro. The TCR was taken from a human donor in good health.

The CDR3, as DNA: TGTGCCAGCAGTCCGCCCCGGGACCTAAGCGGGGCACCCCTCCACTTT. Translation: CASSPPRDLSGAPLHF. The gene calls are TRBV2 and TRBJ1-6, with D perhaps matching TRBD1 (5 bases). The CDR3 length is 16 residues. Germline V gene data show CDR1 as SNHLY and CDR2 as FYNNEI. V lost 5 bases to trimming and J lost 11 bases, with 22 bases between them.